These 18 T cell receptor beta chains share one sample of origin, sequenced in a study of T cells in Graves' hyperthyroidism and ophthalmopathy (dated by TCRdb to about 2019). The method was multiplex PCR. Sequenced using an Illumina HiSeq 2000. The TCR beta CDR3 regions were amplified from RNA transcripts. For the first round of RT-PCR on the TCR CDR3, the HTBI primer set was used together with the Qiagen OneStep RT-PCR kit. TCRdb applied fastp at Q25 and MiXCR to the public reads, then kept only in-frame beta chains. Each entry is one CDR3 protein sequence, shown with its most common DNA and genes. Present in this sample are around 300,000 distinct CDR3 sequences, over 20% of which were seen just once. The ten top clones hold around 60% of the sample. The sequencing input was blood. Receptors were obtained from a man aged 25-40 years with Graves' ophthalmopathy.

Ten or more counts support this clonotype. The chain links TRBV7-8 to TRBJ2-7; 12 bases align to TRBD2. V shed 3 bases, J shed 6 bases, and the junction held 6 bases outside the gene matches. The germline V gene has CDR1 SGHVS and CDR2 FQNEAQ. This CDR3 is 15 amino acids long. The CDR3 coding sequence is TGTGCCAGCAGCTTCCGACTAGCGGGAGAGAGCGAGCAGTACTTC. Amino acids: CASSFRLAGESEQYF.

The chain has TRBV28 and TRBJ1-5; TRBD1 agrees at 9 bases. The CDR3 runs 16 residues. Trimming at V came to 2 bases and at J to 8 bases, leaving 10 bases not matched to a gene. The germline V gene encodes CDR1 MDHEN and CDR2 SYDVKM. CDR3 sequence: CASSLLLGQGYEPQHF. The CDR3 DNA reads TGTGCCAGCAGTTTACTTTTGGGACAGGGATACGAGCCCCAGCATTTT.

This clonotype turned up a few times. The chain has TRBV15 and TRBJ1-2; 7 bases match TRBD1. The germline gives CDR1 LNHNV, CDR2 YYDKDF (reference sequence). This CDR3 has 12 residues. V lost 8 bases, J lost 2 bases, and 2 bases stayed unmatched. CDR3 region: CATGQDNYGYTF. DNA of the CDR3: TGTGCCACCGGACAGGACAACTATGGCTACACCTTC.

This clonotype showed up many times. This chain uses TRBV28 with TRBJ2-7, with 12 bases fitting TRBD1. CDR3 length equals 15 residues. Germline-derived CDR1 and CDR2 are MDHEN and SYDVKM. After removal of 5 bases from V and 6 bases from J, the junction contained 8 bases not matched to a gene. CDR3 amino acids: CASSASGTGGGEQYF. For the CDR3, the DNA is TGTGCCAGCAGTGCCTCCGGGACAGGGGGCGGCGAGCAGTACTTC.

This clonotype was seen a few times. In DNA, the CDR3 is TGCAGTGCTAGAGAACTAGCTCAGGAAACCGGGGAGCTGTTTTTT. Protein product: CSARELAQETGELFF. V gene TRBV20-1 combines with J gene TRBJ2-2; D possibly corresponds to TRBD2 (6 bases). This CDR3 has 15 residues. Trimming removed 0 bases from V and 5 bases from J, with 13 bases in between. The germline V gene has CDR1 DFQATT and CDR2 SNEGSKA (reference sequence).

The CDR3 DNA reads TGCGCCAGCAGCTTGGGCCGTTTGGCGGGGGGCACTGAAGCTTTCTTT. Translating it yields CASSLGRLAGGTEAFF. The chain recombines TRBV5-1 with TRBJ1-1; D is possibly TRBD1 (5 bases). Germline CDR1 and CDR2: SGHRS and YFSETQ. The V and J ends lost 0 bases and 4 bases respectively, with 16 bases between them. This CDR3 spans 16 amino acids.

This clonotype was counted a few times. The chain has TRBV27 and TRBJ1-1; 7 bases map to TRBD1. The J segment lost 1 base and the V segment lost 3 bases, leaving 5 bases of the junction unmatched. Germline CDR1 is MNHEY and CDR2 is SMNVEV (reference sequence). The CDR3 runs to 15 residues. In nucleotides, the CDR3 is TGTGCCAGCAGTTTTACCGGGACAGCGAACACTGAAGCTTTCTTT. It is translated as CASSFTGTANTEAFF.

This clonotype was observed once. V usage is TRBV6-1 and J usage is TRBJ2-5, with D unclear. V gave up 6 bases and J gave up 5 bases, with 7 bases separating them. The CDR3 spans 11 residues. Germline V gene lookup returns CDR1 MNHNS and CDR2 SASEGT. The CDR3 DNA reads as TGTGCCAGCAGGAGTGTGGAGACCCAGTACTTC. Amino acids: CASRSVETQYF.

This clonotype was picked up many times. The chain has TRBV20-1 and TRBJ2-7, with 12 bases identical to TRBD2. Germline CDR1 DFQATT, CDR2 SNEGSKA (reference sequence). This CDR3 has 16 amino acids. The V and J ends lost 1 base and 0 bases, in that order; junction bases with no gene match: 4. This CDR3 is CSARGWTSGNSYEQYF. In DNA form, the CDR3 reads TGCAGTGCTAGAGGTTGGACTAGCGGGAACTCCTACGAGCAGTACTTC.

This clonotype appeared a few times. The gene calls are TRBV12-5 and TRBJ2-1; 8 bases map to TRBD2. The length of the CDR3 is 14 residues. The junction had 3 bases not matched to a gene; V was cut back by 7 bases and J by 1 base. The V gene's germline CDR1 is LGHNT and CDR2 FRNRAP. CDR3 loop: CASVGGRSYNEQFF. DNA of the CDR3: TGTGCTAGTGTCGGCGGGAGGTCCTACAATGAGCAGTTCTTC. Looking up the rest from reference TRBV12-5 and TRBJ2-1 gives the full variable domain: DARVTQTPRHKVTEMGQEVTMRCQPILGHNTVFWYRQTMMQGLELLAYFRNRAPLDDSGMPKDRFSAEMPDATLATLKIQPSEPRDSAVYFCASVGGRSYNEQFFGPGTRLTVL.

The J gene is TRBJ1-1, the V gene TRBV12-3 or TRBV12-4; possible D gene TRBD1, 6 bases. The V end was cut by 6 bases, the J end by 4 bases, with 12 bases between. This CDR3 contains 13 residues. DNA for the CDR3: TGTGCCAGCAGACGGGGGGCGGGCACTGAAGCTTTCTTT. Its translation is CASRRGAGTEAFF.

This clonotype came up many times. The genes are TRBV20-1 and TRBJ1-4; 7 bases agree with TRBD1. Losses at the gene ends were 6 bases for V and 5 bases for J; bases not matched to a gene: 9. The CDR3 runs to 14 residues. Per the germline V gene, CDR1 is DFQATT and CDR2 is SNEGSKA (reference sequence). The CDR3, as DNA: TGCAGTGCCAGACAGGGCTCAGGGAATGAAAAACTGTTTTTT. Protein product: CSARQGSGNEKLFF.

The V gene is TRBV7-8, the J gene TRBJ1-4; 8 bases are shared with TRBD1. This CDR3 contains 19 residues. Trimming removed 0 bases from V and 5 bases from J; junction bases left unmatched: 14. Germline lookup yields CDR1 SGHVS and CDR2 FQNEAQ. CDR3: CASSLAPPRAGGLNEKLFF. DNA for the CDR3: TGTGCCAGCAGCTTAGCTCCTCCGAGGGCAGGGGGCTTAAATGAAAAACTGTTTTTT.

The sample holds a few counts of this clonotype. The J gene is TRBJ2-7, the V gene TRBV2; D remains ambiguous. With 3 bases removed from V and 2 bases from J, the gap between germline ends came to 11 bases. This CDR3 has 14 amino acids. Germline values: CDR1 SNHLY, CDR2 FYNNEI. DNA for the CDR3: TGTGCCAGCAGTGAGATCCAGGAGACCTACGAGCAGTACTTC. Protein product: CASSEIQETYEQYF.

The J gene is TRBJ2-1, the V gene TRBV6-1; 8 positions agree with TRBD2. Germline CDR1 and CDR2: MNHNS and SASEGT. The V and J ends lost 6 bases and 5 bases, in that order; junction bases with no gene match: 9. This CDR3 is built from 15 residues. This CDR3 reads CASSRQREYNNEQFF. CDR3 DNA: TGTGCCAGCAGCCGTCAGCGGGAGTACAACAATGAGCAGTTCTTC.

The sample holds one count of this clonotype. This chain joins TRBV10-2 and TRBJ1-5; D unresolved. V shed 3 bases and J shed 3 bases, with 9 bases lying between them. The CDR3 contains 14 residues. Germline CDR1 is WSHSY and CDR2 is SAAADI. CDR3 nucleotides: TGCGCCAGCAGTGAAACAGCTTACAATCAGCCCCAGCATTTT. The encoded protein is CASSETAYNQPQHF.

The rearrangement joins TRBV7-3 to TRBJ2-1, with D possibly being TRBD1 (7 bases). Germline CDR1 and CDR2: SGHTA and FQGTGA. Deletions cut 5 bases from V and 8 bases from J, with 16 bases between. The length of the CDR3 is 14 residues. CDR3 sequence reads: CASSPQGGIDEQFF. Written as DNA, the CDR3 is TGTGCCAGCAGCCCCCAGGGGGGAATCGATGAGCAGTTCTTC.

The table lists this clonotype with a few counts. The chain employs TRBV6-1 and TRBJ2-2; no definite D call. The CDR3 length is 11 residues. The V gene's germline CDR1 is MNHNS and CDR2 SASEGT. Between the trimmed V and J ends, which lost 7 bases and 4 bases, there was a span of 4 bases. The CDR3 DNA is TGTGCCAGCAAAACCACCGGGGAGCTGTTTTTT. Protein product: CASKTTGELFF.